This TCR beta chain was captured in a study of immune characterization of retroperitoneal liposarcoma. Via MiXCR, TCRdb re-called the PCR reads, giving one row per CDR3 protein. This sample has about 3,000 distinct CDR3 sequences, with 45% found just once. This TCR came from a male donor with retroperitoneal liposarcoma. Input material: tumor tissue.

The CDR3 nucleotides read TGTGCCAGCAGCCCATCCGGGACCAGGGGGAATGAGCAGTTCTTC. This translates into CASSPSGTRGNEQFF. The chain links TRBV7-2 to TRBJ2-1, with TRBD1 identical over 7 bases. Germline V gene data show CDR1 as SGHTA and CDR2 as FQGNSA. There are 15 residues in the CDR3. The J segment lost 7 bases and the V segment lost 5 bases, leaving 11 bases of the junction unmatched.